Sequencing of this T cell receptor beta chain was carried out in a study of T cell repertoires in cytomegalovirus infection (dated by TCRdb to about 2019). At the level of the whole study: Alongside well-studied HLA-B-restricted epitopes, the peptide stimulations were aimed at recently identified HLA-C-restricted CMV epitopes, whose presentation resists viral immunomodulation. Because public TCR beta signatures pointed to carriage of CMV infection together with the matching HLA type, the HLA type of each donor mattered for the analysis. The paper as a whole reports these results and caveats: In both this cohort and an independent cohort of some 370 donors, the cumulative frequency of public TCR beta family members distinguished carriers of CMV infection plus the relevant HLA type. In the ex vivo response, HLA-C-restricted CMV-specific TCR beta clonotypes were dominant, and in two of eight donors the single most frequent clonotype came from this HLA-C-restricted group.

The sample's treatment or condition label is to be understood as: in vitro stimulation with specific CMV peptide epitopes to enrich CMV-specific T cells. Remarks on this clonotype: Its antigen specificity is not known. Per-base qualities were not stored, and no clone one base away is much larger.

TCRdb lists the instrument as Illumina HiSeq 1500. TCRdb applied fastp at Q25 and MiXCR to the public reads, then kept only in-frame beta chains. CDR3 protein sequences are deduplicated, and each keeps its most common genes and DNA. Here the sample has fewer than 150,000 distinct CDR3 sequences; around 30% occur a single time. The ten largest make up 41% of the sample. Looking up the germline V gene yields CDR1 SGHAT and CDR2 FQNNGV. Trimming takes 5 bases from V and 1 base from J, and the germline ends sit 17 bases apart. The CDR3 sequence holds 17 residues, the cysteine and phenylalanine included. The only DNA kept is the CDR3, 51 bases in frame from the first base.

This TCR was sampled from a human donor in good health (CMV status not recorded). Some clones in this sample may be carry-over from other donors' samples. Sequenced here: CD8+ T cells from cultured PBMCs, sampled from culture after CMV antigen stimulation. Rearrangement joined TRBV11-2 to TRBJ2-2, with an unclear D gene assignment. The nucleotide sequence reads TGTGCCAGCAGCCCACGAATGTGGGCAGGGAACACCGGGGAGCTGTTTTTT. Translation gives CASSPRMWAGNTGELFF.